The 14 T cell receptor beta chains given below trace back to one sample, sequenced in a study of T cell clones after liver transplantation. Sequenced by immunoSEQ multiplex PCR; TCRdb stores in-frame clones only, minus some. The sample contains 99,000 or so clones, around 83% of which appear only once. Material: CD4+ T cells from blood, obtained before liver transplant. Receptors were obtained from a human donor who received a liver transplant.

The V and J genes are TRBV5-1 and TRBJ2-3, with TRBD2 identical over 10 bases. CDR1 is SGHRS, CDR2 YFSETQ, per germline. The CDR3 is made up of 16 amino acids. Losses at the gene ends were 5 bases for V and 0 bases for J; bases not matched to a gene: 6. For the CDR3, the DNA is TGCGCCAGCAGACGTTGGACTAGCGGTAGCACAGATACGCAGTATTTT. Encoded protein: CASRRWTSGSTDTQYF.

The DNA of the CDR3 is TGTGCCAGCAGTCTCGGACCCGAGGAAAAACTGTTTTTT. It is translated as CASSLGPEEKLFF. This chain links TRBV27 with TRBJ1-4; D gene unclear. The ends were cut back, 5 bases at V and 8 bases at J, with 12 bases in the middle. In germline, CDR1 is MNHEY, CDR2 SMNVEV (reference sequence). The CDR3 is 13 residues long.

This clone was detected only a few times. The chain joins TRBV6-1 to TRBJ2-7; 11 bases line up with TRBD2. The V gene's germline CDR1 is MNHNS and CDR2 SASEGT. With V trimmed by 3 bases and J by 6 bases, 4 bases remained unmatched. This CDR3 has 14 residues. The CDR3 is CASSETSGVAEQYF. CDR3 bases: TGTGCCAGCAGTGAGACTAGCGGGGTCGCCGAGCAGTACTTC.

This clone was seen a single time. The chain couples TRBV10-2 to TRBJ2-2; D remains ambiguous. Germline-derived CDR1 and CDR2 are WSHSY and SAAADI. V dropped 2 bases and J dropped 0 bases, with 4 bases sitting between them. The CDR3 length is 14 residues. CDR3 sequence reads: CASSEIANTGELFF. The CDR3 DNA reads TGCGCCAGCAGTGAGATAGCGAACACCGGGGAGCTGTTTTTT.

The chain recombines TRBV30 with TRBJ2-7, with D perhaps matching TRBD1 or TRBD2 (6 bases each). The CDR3 loop spans 14 amino acids. Trimming removed 4 bases from V and 3 bases from J, with 16 bases in between. Looked up from germline, CDR1 is GTSNPN and CDR2 is SVGIG (reference sequence). In nucleotides, the CDR3 is TGTGCCTGGAATGGGGGGACACGCAACTACGAGCAGTACTTC. Amino acids: CAWNGGTRNYEQYF.

The V gene is TRBV7-2, the J gene TRBJ2-2, with D possibly being TRBD1 (6 bases). This CDR3 is built from 15 residues. Germline assignment: CDR1 SGHTA and CDR2 FQGNSA. Trimming left V 6 bases short and J 6 bases short, with 17 bases between. CDR3 in amino acids: CASSGRTVTAGELFF. The CDR3 bases are TGTGCCAGCAGTGGAAGGACAGTTACGGCCGGGGAGCTGTTTTTT. Looking up the rest from reference TRBV7-2 and TRBJ2-2 gives the full variable domain: GAGVSQSPSNKVTEKGKDVELRCDPISGHTALYWYRQSLGQGLEFLIYFQGNSAPDKSGLPSDRFSAERTGGSVSTLTIQRTQQEDSAVYLCASSGRTVTAGELFFGEGSRLTVL.

The genes are TRBV9 and TRBJ2-1; 8 bases match TRBD2. Trimming at V came to 2 bases and at J to 4 bases, leaving 8 bases not matched to a gene. This CDR3 spans 16 amino acids. Germline values: CDR1 SGDLS, CDR2 YYNGEE. The CDR3 nucleotides are TGTGCCAGCAGCGTCAACCGACTAGCGCGGTACAATGAGCAGTTCTTC. Its translation: CASSVNRLARYNEQFF.

The V gene is TRBV7-7, the J gene TRBJ1-5; 8 positions match TRBD1. Trimming removed 5 bases from V and 8 bases from J; junction bases left unmatched: 11. Germline lookup yields CDR1 SSHAT and CDR2 FNYEAQ (reference sequence). CDR3 length: 15 residues. This CDR3 is CASSEGGQGREPQHF. As DNA, the CDR3 is TGTGCCAGCAGCGAAGGAGGACAGGGACGGGAGCCCCAGCATTTT.

The chain combines TRBV15 with TRBJ1-4, with 9 nucleotides matching TRBD1. The length of the CDR3 is 13 residues. The germline V gene has CDR1 LNHNV and CDR2 YYDKDF (reference sequence). With 6 bases clipped from V and 7 bases from J, the junction kept 3 bases outside the gene matches. Written as DNA, the CDR3 is TGTGCCACCAGTAGACAGGGGGGTGAAAAACTGTTTTTT. As protein: CATSRQGGEKLFF.

This rearrangement joins TRBV5-1 to TRBJ1-4; maybe TRBD1 (5 bases). This CDR3 comprises 14 residues. Trimming left V 0 bases short and J 8 bases short, with 11 bases between. CDR1 is SGHRS and CDR2 is YFSETQ in the germline V gene. The CDR3, as DNA: TGCGCCAGCAGCTTGGCAGGGCCCGGGGAAAAACTGTTTTTT. It translates to CASSLAGPGEKLFF.

This clone was picked up a small number of times. The chain couples TRBV18 to TRBJ1-5; no reliable D call. Germline V gene data show CDR1 as KGHSH and CDR2 as LQKENI. There are 13 residues in the CDR3. Trimming cost V 2 bases and J 8 bases, with 10 bases left between them. The CDR3 DNA follows: TGTGCCAGCTCACCAGGGGTCCGGGAGCCCCAGCATTTT. Translated: CASSPGVREPQHF. The whole variable domain, remainder taken from reference TRBV18 and TRBJ1-5, is NAGVMQNPRHLVRRRGQEARLRCSPMKGHSHVYWYRQLPEEGLKFMVYLQKENIIDESGMPKERFSAEFPKEGPSILRIQQVVRGDSAAYFCASSPGVREPQHFGDGTRLSIL.

The genes are TRBV11-2 and TRBJ2-5, with 13 bases fitting TRBD2. There are 16 residues in the CDR3. V gave up 5 bases and J gave up 5 bases; unmatched junction bases: 8. Germline loops: CDR1 SGHAT, CDR2 FQNNGV. CDR3 in DNA: TGTGCCAGCAGCCCGGGTTTACTAGCGGGAGGGGAGACCCAGTACTTC. It yields the protein CASSPGLLAGGETQYF.

The rearrangement uses TRBV6-5 and TRBJ2-3; 9 bases are a match to TRBD1. Germline V gives CDR1 MNHEY, CDR2 SVGAGI. There are 15 residues in the CDR3. V shed 6 bases, J shed 2 bases, and the junction held 6 bases outside the gene matches. CDR3 nucleotide sequence: TGTGCCAGCAGCTGGACAGGGGCGGTCACAGATACGCAGTATTTT. The encoded protein is CASSWTGAVTDTQYF.

The J gene is TRBJ2-6, the V gene TRBV7-3; D call uncertain. The V gene lost 5 bases and the J gene lost 1 base, with 15 bases spanning the gap. This CDR3 region has 17 residues. The germline CDR1 and CDR2 sequences are SGHTA and FQGTGA. The CDR3 nucleotides are TGTGCCAGCAGCCCCAACGCAGGCCTTTCTGGGGCCAACGTCCTGACTTTC. Its protein is CASSPNAGLSGANVLTF.